The 27 T cell receptor beta chains presented below share a single source sample, sequenced in a study of CD8 T cells in ankylosing spondylitis. In TCRdb, the 5' RACE reads were re-called with MiXCR into one record per CDR3 protein. The sample carries about 220,000 distinct CDR3 sequences, about 10% recorded once. Specimen: blood, either unsorted or a sorted T cell fraction (not recorded which). The origin of the receptors is a male donor with ankylosing spondylitis or in good health (not recorded which).

This clonotype was seen at least ten times. The genes are TRBV20-1 and TRBJ1-5; tentative D call: TRBD1 (6 bases). V was pared by 6 bases and J by 1 base, with 13 bases between. This CDR3 region has 14 residues. Looked up from germline, CDR1 is DFQATT and CDR2 is SNEGSKA (reference sequence). The DNA for the CDR3 is TGCAGTGCGCCAGGGGTCGTGAGCAATCAGCCCCAGCATTTT. Protein: CSAPGVVSNQPQHF.

This clonotype has a count of ten or more. V usage is TRBV7-6 and J usage is TRBJ2-1, with 7 nucleotides matching TRBD2. The ends lost 5 bases at V and 4 bases at J; junction bases unmatched: 14. The CDR3 is 17 amino acids. The germline CDR1 and CDR2 sequences are SGHVS and FNYEAQ. CDR3 in DNA: TGTGCCAGCAGCCCCGGGGGGTGGGGCAGGGAATACAATGAGCAGTTCTTC. Its translation is CASSPGGWGREYNEQFF.

This clonotype was seen many times. The rearrangement links TRBV9 to TRBJ1-2; D uncertain. V lost 4 bases and J 0 bases, leaving 13 bases between the germline ends. The CDR3 has 15 amino acids. The germline gives CDR1 SGDLS, CDR2 YYNGEE. The CDR3 DNA sequence: TGTGCCAGCAGCCTTGGTAACAGCCCTAACTATGGCTACACCTTC. Its protein product is CASSLGNSPNYGYTF.

This clonotype was found many times. The chain combines TRBV20-1 with TRBJ2-4; possible D gene TRBD2, 6 bases. The V gene lost 5 bases and the J gene lost 0 bases, with 23 bases spanning the gap. Germline V gene sequence: CDR1 DFQATT, CDR2 SNEGSKA (reference sequence). The CDR3 is 18 residues long. CDR3 bases: TGCAGTGCTCACGCCGGGACTCGCGATTCCCTAGCCAAAAACATTCAGTACTTC. Residues: CSAHAGTRDSLAKNIQYF.

This clonotype was counted ten times or more. The chain is built from TRBV7-8 and TRBJ1-5, with 7 bases identical to TRBD1. Per germline, CDR1 SGHVS and CDR2 FQNEAQ. This CDR3 region has 15 residues. The V and J ends lost 0 bases and 4 bases, in that order; junction bases with no gene match: 3. CDR3 nucleotides: TGTGCCAGCAGCTTAGCCCAGGGGGGAAATCAGCCCCAGCATTTT. Translated: CASSLAQGGNQPQHF.

This clonotype was detected ten times or more. The V and J genes are TRBV2 and TRBJ2-7, with TRBD1 matching over 7 bases. Germline CDR1 and CDR2: SNHLY and FYNNEI. The CDR3 is 12 residues long. V lost 6 bases to trimming and J lost 5 bases; unmatched junction nucleotides: 4. CDR3 coding DNA: TGTGCCAGCAGCGTTGACAGGGACGAGCAGTACTTC. Its translation: CASSVDRDEQYF.

This clonotype was seen ten or more times. This chain links TRBV29-1 with TRBJ2-1; no definite D call. This CDR3 is built from 14 residues. Germline V gives CDR1 SQVTM, CDR2 ANQGSEA. V was clipped by 4 bases and J by 3 bases, with 13 bases between them. The CDR3 here is CSVGEGQSYNEQFF. The CDR3 bases are TGCAGCGTTGGGGAAGGGCAGAGCTACAATGAGCAGTTCTTC.

This clonotype appeared many times. This chain connects TRBV5-1 to TRBJ1-4; perhaps TRBD1 as D (6 bases). CDR1 and CDR2 from the germline V gene are SGHRS and YFSETQ. Trimming shortened V by 3 bases and J by 0 bases, and 18 bases separated the two germline ends. The CDR3 runs 18 residues. CDR3 residues: CASSSRKDGGATNEKLFF. In DNA form, the CDR3 reads TGCGCCAGCAGCTCTCGGAAGGACGGGGGCGCAACTAATGAAAAACTGTTTTTT.

J is TRBJ2-3 and V is TRBV11-3, with 10 bases lining up with TRBD2. The CDR3 runs to 16 residues. J lost 0 bases, V lost 5 bases, and 5 bases had no gene match. Germline V gene lookup returns CDR1 SGHNT and CDR2 YENEEA. The CDR3 spells CASSKLAGISTDTQYF. DNA for the CDR3: TGTGCCAGCAGCAAACTAGCGGGGATCAGCACAGATACGCAGTATTTT.

This clonotype was seen ten or more times. The chain carries TRBV7-6 and TRBJ1-5; tentative D call: TRBD1 (5 bases). Trimming pared 4 bases from V and 4 bases from J, leaving 11 bases between. CDR1 and CDR2 from the germline V gene are SGHVS and FNYEAQ. This CDR3 region has 14 residues. In DNA, the CDR3 is TGTGCCAGCAGCTCGGGGACGGTGAATCAGCCCCAGCATTTT. Its translation: CASSSGTVNQPQHF.

This clonotype was found many times. The chain joins TRBV5-1 to TRBJ1-2; 8 bases agree with TRBD1. V lost 4 bases, J lost 8 bases, and 10 bases stayed unmatched. The CDR3 runs 14 residues. Per the germline V gene, CDR1 is SGHRS and CDR2 is YFSETQ. The CDR3 protein is CASSQTRDRGGYTF. The CDR3, as DNA: TGCGCCAGCAGCCAGACCCGAGACAGGGGCGGCTACACCTTC.

In its sample, this clonotype was seen many times. The V call is TRBV5-1, the J call TRBJ2-3; the match to TRBD2 covers 10 bases. The CDR3 runs 15 residues. The germline CDR1 and CDR2 sequences are SGHRS and YFSETQ. Losses at the gene ends were 4 bases for V and 4 bases for J; bases not matched to a gene: 6. CDR3 amino acids: CASSSGGAGADTQYF. As DNA, the CDR3 is TGCGCCAGCAGCAGCGGGGGGGCCGGCGCAGATACGCAGTATTTT. Looking up the rest from reference TRBV5-1 and TRBJ2-3 gives the full variable domain: KAGVTQTPRYLIKTRGQQVTLSCSPISGHRSVSWYQQTPGQGLQFLFEYFSETQRNKGNFPGRFSGRQFSNSRSEMNVSTLELGDSALYLCASSSGGAGADTQYFGPGTRLTVL.

This clonotype has a count of ten or more. V is TRBV7-9 and J is TRBJ2-5, with a weak D call TRBD1 (6 bases). Germline V CDR1 and CDR2: SEHNR, FQNEAQ (reference sequence). V shed 1 base and J shed 3 bases, with 9 bases lying between them. The CDR3 extends over 14 amino acids. The CDR3 here is CASSLGGQKETQYF. CDR3 coding DNA: TGTGCCAGCAGCTTAGGTGGACAGAAAGAGACCCAGTACTTC.

This clonotype was picked up many times. The chain recombines TRBV5-1 with TRBJ2-3, with D possibly being TRBD2 (7 bases). The germline V gene has CDR1 SGHRS and CDR2 YFSETQ. V was cut by 1 base and J by 2 bases, with 11 bases left in between. This CDR3 contains 15 residues. CDR3 nucleotide sequence: TGCGCCAGCAGCTTGCGGGGGGCGGACACAGATACGCAGTATTTT. It is translated as CASSLRGADTDTQYF.

The chain links TRBV7-9 to TRBJ1-3; D unresolved. Trimming removed 4 bases at V and 4 bases at J, with 14 bases between. CDR1 SEHNR and CDR2 FQNEAQ come from the germline V gene (reference sequence). CDR3 length: 15 amino acids. The CDR3 bases are TGTGCCAGCAGCTCCGACGGGCGTACGGGAAACACCATATATTTT. The encoded protein is CASSSDGRTGNTIYF.

This clonotype was seen at least ten times. V and J are TRBV12-3 or TRBV12-4 and TRBJ2-1; the match to TRBD2 covers 10 bases. The CDR3 is 14 residues long. V lost 7 bases to trimming and J lost 8 bases; unmatched junction nucleotides: 8. The CDR3 sequence: CASNIAGGGDEQFF. In nucleotides, the CDR3 is TGTGCCAGCAATATAGCGGGGGGCGGGGATGAGCAGTTCTTC.

V and J are TRBV2 and TRBJ2-5; 11 bases fit TRBD2. Trimming took 0 bases from V and 6 from J; bases not matched to a gene: 6. This CDR3 is built from 16 residues. Germline CDR1 reads SNHLY; CDR2 reads FYNNEI. Here the CDR3 reads CASSEAISGGAKTQYF. Here the CDR3 DNA reads TGTGCCAGCAGTGAAGCGATTAGCGGGGGGGCCAAGACCCAGTACTTC.

This clonotype has a count of ten or more. J is TRBJ2-1 and V is TRBV12-3 or TRBV12-4; D gene uncertain. V was clipped by 5 bases and J by 6 bases, with 11 bases between them. This CDR3 contains 13 residues. The CDR3 coding sequence is TGTGCCAGCAGTAATGAACGAGGCAATGAGCAGTTCTTC. This codes for CASSNERGNEQFF.

Regarding this clonotype: Mismatch with germline at one junction end may stem from a read error. This chain connects TRBV20-1 to TRBJ2-5, with TRBD2 identical over 7 bases. Germline-derived CDR1 and CDR2 are DFQATT and SNEGSKA (reference sequence). The CDR3 is 15 residues long. The CDR3 is CSAGDSSGGVETQYF. The CDR3 DNA sequence: TGCAGTGCTGGAGATTCTAGCGGCGGGGTTGAGACCCAGTACTTC.

Concerning this clonotype: One junction end disagrees with the germline gene, perhaps due to a read error. V and J are TRBV7-7 and TRBJ2-5; 8 bases are shared with TRBD2. CDR1 is SSHAT and CDR2 is FNYEAQ in the germline V gene (reference sequence). The CDR3 is made up of 15 amino acids. The CDR3 DNA is TGTGCTAGCAGCCCGGGAGGGGCCCTACAAGAGACCCAGTACTTC. It specifies CASSPGGALQETQYF.

In its sample, this clonotype was seen many times. The chain is built from TRBV6-5 and TRBJ2-7; 8 nucleotides match TRBD2. Germline assignment: CDR1 MNHEY and CDR2 SVGAGI. The CDR3 totals 18 residues. The trim removed 0 bases at V and 2 bases at J, leaving 12 bases unmatched. As DNA, the CDR3 is TGTGCCAGCAGTTACTCCGGAGTGGCGGGGGGACACACCTACGAGCAGTACTTC. Its translation is CASSYSGVAGGHTYEQYF.

This clonotype occurred many times. The chain recombines TRBV29-1 with TRBJ1-4; D ambiguous. Trimming removed 4 bases at V and 6 bases at J, with 12 bases between. Germline CDR1 and CDR2: SQVTM and ANQGSEA. The CDR3 runs 13 residues. CDR3 residues: CSVVSAEHEKLFF. The CDR3 DNA is TGCAGCGTTGTATCCGCCGAACATGAAAAACTGTTTTTT.

This clonotype was recorded at least ten times. The rearrangement joins TRBV29-1 to TRBJ2-5; 7 bases align to TRBD2. This CDR3 comprises 13 residues. V trimming: 5 bases; J trimming: 4 bases; junction bases outside the gene matches: 7. The V gene's germline CDR1 is SQVTM and CDR2 ANQGSEA. CDR3 nucleotides: TGCAGCGTTTTATCGGGGGAGGGAGAGACCCAGTACTTC. It is translated as CSVLSGEGETQYF.

This clonotype was seen ten or more times. The chain couples TRBV28 to TRBJ2-1; 10 nucleotides align to TRBD2. V trimming: 3 bases; J trimming: 6 bases; junction bases outside the gene matches: 11. Per germline, CDR1 MDHEN and CDR2 SYDVKM. The CDR3 covers 17 residues. The CDR3 bases are TGTGCCAGCAGTTTTACTAGCGGGGAGACATTATCCAATGAGCAGTTCTTC. The encoded protein is CASSFTSGETLSNEQFF.

This clonotype was counted ten times or more. The chain has TRBV5-1 and TRBJ2-3; 8 positions match TRBD2. The junction had 5 bases not matched to a gene; V was cut back by 2 bases and J by 6 bases. This CDR3 has 14 residues. CDR1 and CDR2 (germline): SGHRS, YFSETQ. The CDR3 region has the DNA TGCGCCAGCAGCTTCGGCGGGGGGTCTGATACGCAGTATTTT. This codes for CASSFGGGSDTQYF.

This clonotype showed up many times. In DNA form, the CDR3 reads TGCGCCAGCAGACAGCAACAAGAGACCCAGTACTTC. Residues: CASRQQQETQYF. V usage is TRBV5-1 and J usage is TRBJ2-5; D is unclear. The CDR3 spans 12 residues. Germline V CDR1 and CDR2: SGHRS, YFSETQ. Trimming removed 5 bases at V and 2 bases at J, with 7 bases between.

The genes are TRBV20-1 and TRBJ2-7; 13 bases map to TRBD2. After removal of 3 bases from V and 4 bases from J, the junction contained 24 bases not matched to a gene. The CDR3 has 21 residues. Germline CDR1 and CDR2: DFQATT and SNEGSKA (reference sequence). CDR3 protein: CSASGQKKSGLAGPSLYEQYF. In nucleotides, the CDR3 is TGCAGTGCTAGTGGCCAAAAAAAATCGGGACTAGCGGGACCCTCGCTTTACGAGCAGTACTTC.